The 26 T cell receptor beta chains given below trace back to one sample, sequenced in a study of blood T cell repertoires in COVID-19. Clones were read by immunoSEQ multiplex PCR, and TCRdb kept only the in-frame ones, dropping some. The table lists some 100,000 clones, about 79% of them singletons. The sequenced material came from peripheral blood. All receptors derive from a woman of 80 years or more with active or convalescent COVID-19.

The V gene is TRBV7-3, the J gene TRBJ1-6, with 8 bases aligning to TRBD1. This CDR3 region has 15 residues. Germline V CDR1 and CDR2: SGHTA, FQGTGA. The trim removed 3 bases at V and 7 bases at J, leaving 5 bases unmatched. This CDR3 reads CASSFGQGRNSPLHF. CDR3 DNA sequence: TGTGCCAGCAGCTTCGGACAGGGAAGAAATTCACCCCTCCACTTT.

The chain combines TRBV7-2 with TRBJ2-1, with 12 bases matching TRBD2. CDR3 length: 14 residues. V shed 3 bases, J shed 8 bases, and the junction held 2 bases outside the gene matches. Germline values: CDR1 SGHTA, CDR2 FQGNSA. DNA of the CDR3: TGTGCCAGCAGCTTGACTAGCGGGAGCCATGAGCAGTTCTTC. It is translated as CASSLTSGSHEQFF.

This clone was seen more than once but under ten times. The chain couples TRBV18 to TRBJ2-1; 13 nucleotides agree with TRBD2. Germline CDR1 is KGHSH and CDR2 is LQKENI. V was clipped by 3 bases and J by 7 bases; unmatched bases: 6. CDR3 length equals 16 residues. The CDR3 sequence: CASSPLETSGRNEQFF. CDR3 sequence (DNA): TGTGCCAGCTCACCTTTGGAGACTAGCGGGAGGAATGAGCAGTTCTTC.

V and J are TRBV12-3 or TRBV12-4 and TRBJ1-5; D ambiguous. The CDR3 loop spans 13 amino acids. V lost 1 base, J lost 7 bases, and 8 bases lay in between. The CDR3 reads CASSLGALQPQHF. The CDR3 DNA follows: TGTGCCAGCAGTTTAGGGGCTTTGCAGCCCCAGCATTTT.

This chain connects TRBV6-2 or TRBV6-3 to TRBJ2-7; 7 nucleotides agree with TRBD1. J was trimmed by 2 bases and V by 4 bases; bases with no gene match: 8. This CDR3 region has 15 residues. In germline, CDR1 is MNHEY, CDR2 SVGEGT. The CDR3 DNA sequence: TGTGCCAGCAGTTTCGAACAGGGGAGAACCTACGAGCAGTACTTC. Its translation is CASSFEQGRTYEQYF.

The chain couples TRBV5-1 to TRBJ2-1, with D perhaps TRBD1 (5 bases). The CDR3 runs 13 residues. Germline lookup yields CDR1 SGHRS and CDR2 YFSETQ. Trimming cost V 5 bases and J 9 bases, with 15 bases left between them. The CDR3 is CASRSGYRPEQFF. In DNA form, the CDR3 reads TGCGCCAGCAGATCAGGGTACCGTCCTGAGCAGTTCTTC.

The chain is built from TRBV10-3 and TRBJ1-1; D may be TRBD1 (5 bases). Trimming left V 4 bases short and J 1 base short, with 10 bases between. CDR1 is ENHRY and CDR2 is SYGVKD in the germline V gene. This CDR3 contains 14 residues. CDR3 DNA sequence: TGTGCCATCAGTGCGGGAGGGGAGAACACTGAAGCTTTCTTT. Amino acid sequence: CAISAGGENTEAFF.

The chain carries TRBV2 and TRBJ2-1, with 8 bases fitting TRBD1. CDR3 length equals 13 residues. Germline CDR1 is SNHLY and CDR2 is FYNNEI. Losses at the gene ends were 6 bases for V and 6 bases for J; bases not matched to a gene: 4. This chain's CDR3 is CASSDDRGNEQFF. The DNA of the CDR3 is TGTGCCAGCAGCGACGACAGGGGCAATGAGCAGTTCTTC.

V gene TRBV6-6 combines with J gene TRBJ1-6, with TRBD1 identical over 7 bases. The CDR3 loop spans 14 amino acids. CDR1 is MNHNY and CDR2 is SVGAGI in the germline V gene (reference sequence). Trimming took 7 bases from V and 6 from J; bases not matched to a gene: 6. CDR3 region: CASTATGSNSPLHF. DNA of the CDR3: TGTGCCAGCACCGCGACAGGGAGTAATTCACCCCTCCACTTT.

This chain joins TRBV27 and TRBJ1-3, with 10 nucleotides matching TRBD1. CDR1 and CDR2 (germline): MNHEY, SMNVEV (reference sequence). V trimming: 6 bases; J trimming: 4 bases; junction bases outside the gene matches: 12. CDR3 length: 17 residues. The CDR3 region is CASSLTGTGDYGNTIYF. CDR3 nucleotide sequence: TGTGCCAGCAGCCTTACCGGGACAGGGGATTACGGAAACACCATATATTTT.

The chain links TRBV7-3 to TRBJ2-3, with D possibly being TRBD2 (6 bases). Germline CDR1 reads SGHTA; CDR2 reads FQGTGA. V dropped 6 bases and J dropped 5 bases, with 15 bases sitting between them. CDR3 length: 14 amino acids. The CDR3 is CASRETGAQDTQYF. The CDR3 coding sequence is TGTGCCAGCAGGGAAACGGGAGCCCAAGATACGCAGTATTTT.

This sequence joins TRBV19 and TRBJ2-1; 9 nucleotides agree with TRBD2. Germline trimming cut 5 bases from V and 4 bases from J; bases unmatched to any gene: 12. The germline V gene has CDR1 LNHDA and CDR2 SQIVND (reference sequence). CDR3 length: 17 residues. CDR3: CASSFMGGLAGYNEQFF. The CDR3 DNA is TGTGCCAGTAGTTTTATGGGTGGGCTAGCGGGATACAATGAGCAGTTCTTC.

The J gene is TRBJ2-3, the V gene TRBV5-1; 7 bases map to TRBD1. V lost 2 bases to trimming and J lost 1 base; unmatched junction nucleotides: 4. CDR1 and CDR2 from the germline V gene are SGHRS and YFSETQ. The CDR3 extends over 15 amino acids. The CDR3 nucleotides read TGCGCCAGCAGCTTCGGGACAGCGGGCACAGATACGCAGTATTTT. This encodes CASSFGTAGTDTQYF.

This chain uses TRBV18 with TRBJ1-1; no definite D call. V shed 8 bases and J shed 1 base, with 11 bases lying between them. Germline lookup yields CDR1 KGHSH and CDR2 LQKENI. The CDR3 has 13 amino acids. The CDR3 nucleotides are TGTGCCAGCGCTCCCCGGGGGAACACTGAAGCTTTCTTT. The encoded protein is CASAPRGNTEAFF.

The V and J genes are TRBV6-5 and TRBJ2-7; TRBD2 aligns across 9 bases. V lost 8 bases and J lost 6; bases outside the gene matches: 8. The germline CDR1 and CDR2 sequences are MNHEY and SVGAGI. The CDR3 has 13 residues. In nucleotides, the CDR3 is TGTGCCAGCTTCAGGGTAGCGGGAGTCGAGCAGTACTTC. Residues: CASFRVAGVEQYF.

The gene calls are TRBV7-9 and TRBJ1-3, with 9 positions matching TRBD1. The trim removed 0 bases at V and 0 bases at J, leaving 6 bases unmatched. The V gene's germline CDR1 is SEHNR and CDR2 FQNEAQ (reference sequence). The CDR3 sequence is 18 residues long. The CDR3 spells CASSLASWGQGSGNTIYF. In DNA form, the CDR3 reads TGTGCCAGCAGCTTAGCGAGTTGGGGACAGGGCTCTGGAAACACCATATATTTT.

This chain connects TRBV6-7 to TRBJ2-7, with 9 bases matching TRBD2. TRBV6-7 has ORF status, its function being uncertain. This CDR3 spans 15 amino acids. V was clipped by 5 bases and J by 6 bases; unmatched bases: 11. CDR3 sequence (DNA): TGTGCCAGCAGTCCCGAGGGACTAGCTCTTTGCGAGCAGTACTTC. Its translation: CASSPEGLALCEQYF.

The J gene is TRBJ2-2, the V gene TRBV19; D is possibly TRBD1 (5 bases). The germline V gene has CDR1 LNHDA and CDR2 SQIVND (reference sequence). Trimming took off 8 bases at V and 0 bases at J, with 10 bases between the two ends. The CDR3 has 14 residues. DNA of the CDR3: TGTGCCAGTTCGAACAGGCCGAACACCGGGGAGCTGTTTTTT. Its protein product is CASSNRPNTGELFF.

Details on this clone: The junction does not match germline at one end; this may be a read error. The chain carries TRBV7-7 and TRBJ2-3; 10 nucleotides line up with TRBD1. Looked up from germline, CDR1 is SSHAT and CDR2 is FNYEAQ (reference sequence). The CDR3 extends over 16 amino acids. CDR3 in DNA: TGTGCTAGCAGCTTAGGGACAGGGGCGGACACAGATACGCAGTATTTT. Translation gives CASSLGTGADTDTQYF.

The chain combines TRBV6-4 with TRBJ2-3, with D hard to call. The germline V gene encodes CDR1 MRHNA and CDR2 SNTAGT. The CDR3 has 13 amino acids. V was trimmed by 3 bases and J by 6 bases, leaving 10 bases between them. CDR3 amino acids: CASSDDFGDTQYF. The CDR3 region has the DNA TGTGCCAGCAGTGATGACTTTGGCGATACGCAGTATTTT.

V usage is TRBV27 and J usage is TRBJ1-2; tentatively, D is TRBD1 (5 bases). The germline V gene has CDR1 MNHEY and CDR2 SMNVEV (reference sequence). The germline V and J ends were trimmed by 5 bases and 6 bases, with 19 bases remaining between them. The CDR3 is 15 amino acids. The CDR3 region has the DNA TGTGCCAGCAGTCACGACAGTAAAGGCTGGGATGGCTACACCTTC. Protein: CASSHDSKGWDGYTF.

The chain is built from TRBV6-5 and TRBJ2-7; D is perhaps TRBD2 (5 bases). V was trimmed by 5 bases and J by 1 base, leaving 15 bases between them. From germline, CDR1 is MNHEY and CDR2 SVGAGI. The CDR3 has 15 residues. CDR3 in DNA: TGTGCCAGCAGTCCCCGAACTAGTGGGTCCTACGAGCAGTACTTC. Translation: CASSPRTSGSYEQYF.

The V call is TRBV7-2, the J call TRBJ2-7; 8 bases agree with TRBD1. This CDR3 comprises 15 residues. The germline gives CDR1 SGHTA, CDR2 FQGNSA. Germline trimming cut 5 bases from V and 6 bases from J; bases unmatched to any gene: 12. The CDR3 is CASSPQIGQGAEQYF. The CDR3 coding sequence is TGTGCCAGCAGCCCCCAAATCGGACAGGGTGCCGAGCAGTACTTC.

This chain connects TRBV4-1 to TRBJ1-3, with 8 nucleotides matching TRBD1. V gave up 0 bases and J gave up 0 bases; unmatched junction bases: 1. CDR1 and CDR2 from the germline V gene are MGHRA and YSYEKL. The CDR3 is 16 residues long. CDR3 residues: CASSQDTGGSGNTIYF. In nucleotides, the CDR3 is TGCGCCAGCAGCCAAGATACAGGGGGCTCTGGAAACACCATATATTTT.

V usage is TRBV28 and J usage is TRBJ2-7; D is undetermined. Trimming stripped 8 bases from V and 0 bases from J, with 14 bases between. The CDR3 consists of 14 residues. Germline V CDR1 and CDR2: MDHEN, SYDVKM. The CDR3 coding sequence is TGTGCCAGCTCCAATAGAGGCAACTCCTACGAGCAGTACTTC. As protein: CASSNRGNSYEQYF.

In the case of this clone: A much bigger clone sits one base away, suggesting this may be a read error. The chain joins TRBV5-5 to TRBJ2-7; unclear D gene. The CDR3 totals 11 residues. In germline, CDR1 is SGHKS, CDR2 YYEKEE (reference sequence). Trimming removed 4 bases at V and 2 bases at J, with 4 bases between. As DNA, the CDR3 is TGTGCCAGCAGCCCCGCCTACGAGCAGTACTTC. Translation gives CASSPAYEQYF. Full variable domain (outside the CDR3, taken from reference TRBV5-5 and TRBJ2-7): DAGVTQSPTHLIKTRGQQVTLRCSPISGHKSVSWYQQVLGQGPQFIFQYYEKEERGRGNFPDRFSARQFPNYSSELNVNALLLGDSALYLCASSPAYEQYFGPGTRLTVT.